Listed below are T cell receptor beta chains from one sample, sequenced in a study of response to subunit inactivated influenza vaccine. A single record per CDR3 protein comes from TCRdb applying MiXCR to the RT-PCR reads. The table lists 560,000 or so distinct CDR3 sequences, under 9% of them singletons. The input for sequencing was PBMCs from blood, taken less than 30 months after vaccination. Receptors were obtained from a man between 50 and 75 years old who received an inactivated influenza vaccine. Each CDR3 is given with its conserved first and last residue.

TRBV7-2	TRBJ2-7	CASSLRHEQYF
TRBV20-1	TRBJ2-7	CSARDLAAYSYEQYF
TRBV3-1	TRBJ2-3	CASSQNGATDTQYF
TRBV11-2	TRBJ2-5	CASSLEREGQETQYF
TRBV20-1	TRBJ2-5	CSARTDRGETQYF
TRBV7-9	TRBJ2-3	CASSLIWTTPDTQYF
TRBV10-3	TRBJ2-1	CAISGSSGSSYNEQFF
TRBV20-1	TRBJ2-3	CSANARGLAGGLDTQYF
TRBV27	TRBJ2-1	CASSMGGSYNEQFF
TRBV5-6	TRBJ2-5	CASSLGASGRGTQYF
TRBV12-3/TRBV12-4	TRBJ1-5	CASSKGVVQPQHF
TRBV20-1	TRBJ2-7	CSASGTGTYYEQYF
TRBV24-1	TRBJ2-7	CATSDSPDRVGYEQYF
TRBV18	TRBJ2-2	CASSESFSRNTGELFF
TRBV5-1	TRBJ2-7	CASSLATAGGPGHEQYF
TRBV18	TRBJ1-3	CASSPDSGNTIYF
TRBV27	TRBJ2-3	CASSIVAGGLSADTQYF
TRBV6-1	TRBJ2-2	CASQKQGDTGELFF
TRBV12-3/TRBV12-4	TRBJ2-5	CASSPPGAFGETQYF
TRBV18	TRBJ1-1	CASSPTGGSSEAFF
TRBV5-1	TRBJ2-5	CASSLSSSGKETQYF
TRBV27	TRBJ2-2	CASSLQGINTGELFF
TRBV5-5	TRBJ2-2	CASSLEWGANTGELFF
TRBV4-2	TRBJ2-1	CASSQFDGYNEQFF